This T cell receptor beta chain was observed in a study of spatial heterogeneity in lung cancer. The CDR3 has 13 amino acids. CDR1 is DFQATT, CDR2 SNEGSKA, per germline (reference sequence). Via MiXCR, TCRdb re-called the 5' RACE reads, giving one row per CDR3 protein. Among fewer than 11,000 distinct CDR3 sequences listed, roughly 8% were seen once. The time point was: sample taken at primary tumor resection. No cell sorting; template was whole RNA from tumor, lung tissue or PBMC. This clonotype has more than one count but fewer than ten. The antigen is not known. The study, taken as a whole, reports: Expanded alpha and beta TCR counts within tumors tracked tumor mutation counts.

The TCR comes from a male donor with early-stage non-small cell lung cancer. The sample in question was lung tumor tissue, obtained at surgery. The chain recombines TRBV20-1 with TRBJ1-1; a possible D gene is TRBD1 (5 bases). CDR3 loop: CSPPGRMNTEAFF. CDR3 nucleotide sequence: TGCAGCCCTCCGGGACGCATGAACACTGAAGCTTTCTTT.